This TCR beta chain is from a study of blood T cell repertoires in COVID-19. At the level of the study: COVID-19 samples, acute and convalescent, were from the United States, Italy and Spain.

With 6 bases removed from V and 3 bases from J, the gap between germline ends came to 15 bases. The CDR3 extends over 14 amino acids. Per the germline V gene, CDR1 is LNHDA and CDR2 is SQIVND (reference sequence). Method: immunoSEQ multiplex PCR; TCRdb's copy keeps in-frame clones and lacks some. The table shows tens of thousands of clones, with approximately 87% occurring only once. The genes are TRBV19 and TRBJ2-7; D unclear. The sequenced sample consisted of peripheral blood. The receptor comes from an elderly woman with acute or convalescent COVID-19. Here the CDR3 DNA reads TGTGCCAGTAGCATCATTGCCTTGAGCTACGAGCAGTACTTC. It specifies CASSIIALSYEQYF.